This T cell receptor beta chain was documented in a study of vaccination and CD4 T cells after COVID-19. Germline-derived CDR1 and CDR2 are SNHLY and FYNNEI. The CDR3 totals 16 residues. The V gene lost 1 base and the J gene lost 9 bases, with 19 bases spanning the gap. This clonotype showed up just a few times. Its antigen is undetermined. The Oncomine TCR Beta short-read assay generated sequence data from the DNA of cultured CD4+ T cells. In TCRdb, the PCR reads were re-called with MiXCR into one record per CDR3 protein. The sample holds about 4,600 distinct CDR3 sequences; more than 30% are singletons and the top ten take 25% to 35%. This sample's treatment: approximately 9-day PBMC culture with coronavirus spike peptide pools or control peptides (ViraFEST assay).

What was sequenced was CD4+ T cells from blood, cultured in vitro. The receptor was isolated from a human donor who had recovered from COVID-19. J is TRBJ1-5 and V is TRBV2, with D perhaps TRBD1 (5 bases). The chain's CDR3 is CASSEGFRQGEGPQHF. The CDR3 DNA reads TGTGCCAGCAGTGAAGGTTTCAGGCAGGGAGAGGGGCCCCAGCATTTT.